Each of the 15 T cell receptor beta chains below was sequenced from the same sample in a study of human T cells and chemical hapten exposure. Individual cDNA molecules each carried unique molecular identifiers attached by the library. TCRdb fed the reads into MiXCR, producing one record per CDR3 protein. The data show fewer than 150,000 distinct CDR3 sequences, with over 7% seen just once and roughly 1.3% held by the top ten. Total RNA came from unfractionated whole blood. Sample: whole blood. These receptors all stem from a human donor in good health. Some clones in this sample may be carry-over from other donors' samples.

This clonotype was counted only a few times. The chain recombines TRBV6-5 with TRBJ2-6, with 7 positions matching TRBD1. J gave up 4 bases and V 7 bases, and 10 bases lay outside the gene matches. The CDR3 runs 16 residues. CDR1 is MNHEY and CDR2 is SVGAGI in the germline V gene. The CDR3 nucleotides are TGTGCCAGCAACCCAACGACAGGGTCAGGGGCCAACGTCCTGACTTTC. Translated: CASNPTTGSGANVLTF.

This clonotype was found a few times. The chain carries TRBV14 and TRBJ1-1; D is uncertain. The CDR3 runs to 16 residues. CDR1 and CDR2 from the germline V gene are SGHDN and FVKESK. The V end lost 4 bases, the J end lost 3 bases, and 18 bases lay between the germline ends. CDR3 nucleotides: TGTGCCAGCAGCCCCGGTCGGAGAACCGCGGACACTGAAGCTTTCTTT. It encodes CASSPGRRTADTEAFF.

The table lists this clonotype with many counts. V usage is TRBV6-1 and J usage is TRBJ1-5; D gene uncertain. The CDR3 totals 15 residues. CDR1 and CDR2 from the germline V gene are MNHNS and SASEGT. V was trimmed by 3 bases and J by 2 bases, leaving 11 bases between them. The CDR3 region has the DNA TGTGCCAGCAGTGATGACGCGTGGGGCAATCAGCCCCAGCATTTT. This translates into CASSDDAWGNQPQHF.

This chain uses TRBV24-1 with TRBJ2-2; 10 nucleotides align to TRBD2. The germline CDR1 and CDR2 sequences are KGHDR and SFDVKD. V shed 5 bases and J 9 bases; nucleotides not matched to a gene: 2. The CDR3 length is 13 residues. CDR3 protein: CATSASGGWELFF. DNA of the CDR3: TGTGCCACCAGTGCTAGCGGGGGCTGGGAGCTGTTTTTT.

This chain links TRBV12-3 or TRBV12-4 with TRBJ2-1; D not certain. The V gene lost 2 bases and the J gene lost 2 bases, with 10 bases spanning the gap. The length of the CDR3 is 15 residues. CDR3 in amino acids: CASSLRALTYNEQFF. CDR3 in DNA: TGTGCCAGCAGTTTAAGAGCCTTAACCTACAATGAGCAGTTCTTC.

V is TRBV10-3 and J is TRBJ2-5, with TRBD1 matching 7 bases. This CDR3 comprises 15 residues. Germline V gene lookup returns CDR1 ENHRY and CDR2 SYGVKD. V shed 2 bases and J 5 bases; nucleotides not matched to a gene: 8. The CDR3 DNA is TGTGCCATCAGTGAGGAAACAGGGGCTAGGGAGACCCAGTACTTC. As protein: CAISEETGARETQYF.

This chain connects TRBV7-2 to TRBJ2-1, with TRBD2 identical over 13 bases. The CDR3 has 18 residues. Germline trimming cut 5 bases from V and 0 bases from J; bases unmatched to any gene: 7. CDR1 is SGHTA and CDR2 is FQGNSA in the germline V gene. Here the CDR3 reads CASSTRWTSGSSYNEQFF. The CDR3, as DNA: TGTGCCAGCAGCACTAGGTGGACTAGCGGGAGCTCCTACAATGAGCAGTTCTTC.

Only a few counts were recorded for this clonotype. The CDR3 DNA is TGTGCCAGCAGCTTGCAGGGGAGCTCCTACGAGCAGTACTTC. Amino acid sequence: CASSLQGSSYEQYF. The chain is built from TRBV5-6 and TRBJ2-7; TRBD1 is a possible D gene (6 bases). Deletions cut 1 base from V and 0 bases from J, with 8 bases between. CDR1 and CDR2 from the germline V gene are SGHDT and YYEEEE. The CDR3 covers 14 residues.

This clonotype came up a few times. The J gene is TRBJ1-3, the V gene TRBV7-9; tentatively, D is TRBD1 (6 bases). This CDR3 spans 15 amino acids. Deletions cut 5 bases from V and 2 bases from J, with 13 bases between. The germline gives CDR1 SEHNR, CDR2 FQNEAQ (reference sequence). CDR3 region: CASSLQGRTGNTIYF. The DNA for the CDR3 is TGTGCCAGCAGCCTACAGGGTCGGACTGGAAACACCATATATTTT.

This clonotype has only a few counts. The chain employs TRBV6-2 or TRBV6-3 and TRBJ2-7; TRBD2 matches at 14 bases. Germline CDR1 and CDR2: MNHEY and SVGEGT. V dropped 5 bases and J dropped 2; count of bases not matched to a gene: 5. The CDR3 length is 16 residues. The CDR3 nucleotides are TGTGCCAGCAGTCGCCCGGGACTAGCGGGAGCCTACGAGCAGTACTTC. It encodes CASSRPGLAGAYEQYF.

This clonotype was detected a few times. The rearrangement uses TRBV12-5 and TRBJ2-1, with D possibly being TRBD1 (6 bases). Trimming left V 0 bases short and J 5 bases short, with 14 bases between. The CDR3 runs 16 residues. The germline CDR1 and CDR2 sequences are LGHNT and FRNRAP. CDR3 sequence (DNA): TGTGCTAGTGGTTTGGTAGTTTCAGGGGTCAACAATGAGCAGTTCTTC. It is translated as CASGLVVSGVNNEQFF.

The sample holds a few counts of this clonotype. The chain carries TRBV5-1 and TRBJ2-1; TRBD2 aligns across 15 bases. Losses at the gene ends were 0 bases for V and 5 bases for J; bases not matched to a gene: 3. CDR1 is SGHRS and CDR2 is YFSETQ in the germline V gene. The CDR3 totals 17 residues. The CDR3 DNA is TGCGCCAGCAGCTTGGCGGGACTAGCGGGGGGAAACAATGAGCAGTTCTTC. This translates into CASSLAGLAGGNNEQFF.

The chain joins TRBV2 to TRBJ2-2; D tentatively fits TRBD1 or TRBD2 (5 bases each). Germline assignment: CDR1 SNHLY and CDR2 FYNNEI. V was cut by 2 bases and J by 6 bases, with 10 bases left in between. The CDR3 is made up of 14 amino acids. CDR3 coding DNA: TGTGCCAGCAGTGAATTGGGGGTAGCCGGGGAGCTGTTTTTT. Encoded protein: CASSELGVAGELFF.

This clonotype occurred a few times. The chain recombines TRBV2 with TRBJ1-2; D is uncertain. This CDR3 region has 14 residues. V was pared by 3 bases and J by 0 bases, with 8 bases between. Germline loops: CDR1 SNHLY, CDR2 FYNNEI. This CDR3 reads CASSEDRANYGYTF. The CDR3 DNA sequence: TGTGCCAGCAGTGAGGATAGGGCTAACTATGGCTACACCTTC.

The V call is TRBV7-2, the J call TRBJ2-6; D possibly matches TRBD1 or TRBD2 (6 bases each). V dropped 1 base and J dropped 3 bases, with 13 bases sitting between them. Germline assignment: CDR1 SGHTA and CDR2 FQGNSA. This CDR3 contains 17 residues. Written as DNA, the CDR3 is TGTGCCAGCAGCTTAGGGCCGGGGGCGCTTGGGGCCAACGTCCTGACTTTC. This translates into CASSLGPGALGANVLTF.